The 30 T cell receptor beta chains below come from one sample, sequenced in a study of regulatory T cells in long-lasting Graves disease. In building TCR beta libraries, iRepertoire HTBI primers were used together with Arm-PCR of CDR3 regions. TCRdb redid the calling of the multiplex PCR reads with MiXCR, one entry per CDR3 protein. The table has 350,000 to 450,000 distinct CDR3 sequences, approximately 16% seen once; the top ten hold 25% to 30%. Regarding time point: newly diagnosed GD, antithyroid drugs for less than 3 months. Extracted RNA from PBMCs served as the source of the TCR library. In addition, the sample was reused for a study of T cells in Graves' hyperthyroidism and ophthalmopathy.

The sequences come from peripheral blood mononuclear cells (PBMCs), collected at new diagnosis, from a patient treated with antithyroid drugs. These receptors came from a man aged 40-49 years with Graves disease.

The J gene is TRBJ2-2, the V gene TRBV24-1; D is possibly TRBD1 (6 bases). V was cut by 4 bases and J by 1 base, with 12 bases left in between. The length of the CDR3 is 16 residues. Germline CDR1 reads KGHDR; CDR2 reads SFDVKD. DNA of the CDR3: TGTGCCACCAGTGACGTGACAGGAAAGAACACCGGGGAGCTGTTTTTT. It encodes CATSDVTGKNTGELFF.

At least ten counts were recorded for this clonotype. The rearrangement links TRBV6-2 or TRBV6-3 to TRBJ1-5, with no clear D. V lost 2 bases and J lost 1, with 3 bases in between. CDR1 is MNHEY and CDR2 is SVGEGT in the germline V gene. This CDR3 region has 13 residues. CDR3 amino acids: CASSYRSNQPQHF. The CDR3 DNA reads TGTGCCAGCAGTTACAGAAGCAATCAGCCCCAGCATTTT.

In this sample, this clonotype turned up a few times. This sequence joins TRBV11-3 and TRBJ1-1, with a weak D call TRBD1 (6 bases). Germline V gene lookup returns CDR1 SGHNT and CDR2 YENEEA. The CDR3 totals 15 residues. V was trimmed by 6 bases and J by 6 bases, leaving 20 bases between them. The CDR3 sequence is CASSLNLPGAPEAFF. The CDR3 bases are TGTGCCAGCAGTTTAAACCTTCCGGGGGCCCCTGAAGCTTTCTTT. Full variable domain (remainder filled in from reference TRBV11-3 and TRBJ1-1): EAGVVQSPRYKIIEKKQPVAFWCNPISGHNTLYWYLQNLGQGPELLIRYENEEAVDDSQLPKDRFSAERLKGVDSTLKIQPAELGDSAVYLCASSLNLPGAPEAFFGQGTRLTVV.

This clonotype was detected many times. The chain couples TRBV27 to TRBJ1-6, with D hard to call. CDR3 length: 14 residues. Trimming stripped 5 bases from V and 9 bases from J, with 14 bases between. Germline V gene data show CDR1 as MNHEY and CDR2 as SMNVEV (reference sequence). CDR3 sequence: CASSAHGVGSPLHF. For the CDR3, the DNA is TGTGCCAGCAGTGCCCACGGCGTAGGTTCACCCCTCCACTTT.

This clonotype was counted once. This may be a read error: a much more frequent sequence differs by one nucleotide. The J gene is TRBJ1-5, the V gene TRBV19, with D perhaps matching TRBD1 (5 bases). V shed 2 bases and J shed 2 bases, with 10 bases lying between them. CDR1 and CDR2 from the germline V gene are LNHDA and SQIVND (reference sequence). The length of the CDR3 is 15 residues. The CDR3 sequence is CASSITVGRNQPQHF. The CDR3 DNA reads TGTGCCAGTAGTATAACCGTGGGGCGCAATCAGCCCCAGCATTTT. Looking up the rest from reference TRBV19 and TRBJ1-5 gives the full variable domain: DGGITQSPKYLFRKEGQNVTLSCEQNLNHDAMYWYRQDPGQGLRLIYYSQIVNDFQKGDIAEGYSVSREKKESFPLTVTSAQKNPTAFYLCASSITVGRNQPQHFGDGTRLSIL.

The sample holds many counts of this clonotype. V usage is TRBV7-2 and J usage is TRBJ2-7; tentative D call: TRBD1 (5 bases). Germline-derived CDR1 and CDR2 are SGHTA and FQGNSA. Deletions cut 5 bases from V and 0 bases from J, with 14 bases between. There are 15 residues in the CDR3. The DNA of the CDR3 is TGTGCCAGCAGCCCTAAGACAGTCCTCTCCTACGAGCAGTACTTC. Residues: CASSPKTVLSYEQYF.

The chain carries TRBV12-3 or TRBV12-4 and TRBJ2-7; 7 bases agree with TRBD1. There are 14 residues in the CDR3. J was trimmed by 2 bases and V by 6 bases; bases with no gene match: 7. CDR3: CASSLGQATYEQYF. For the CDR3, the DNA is TGTGCCAGCAGCCTCGGACAGGCGACCTACGAGCAGTACTTC.

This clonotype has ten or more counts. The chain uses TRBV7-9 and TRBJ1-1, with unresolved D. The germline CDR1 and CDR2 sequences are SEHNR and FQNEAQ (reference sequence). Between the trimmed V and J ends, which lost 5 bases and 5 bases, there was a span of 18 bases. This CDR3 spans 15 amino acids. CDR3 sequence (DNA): TGTGCCAGCAGCCCAAACGCGAATCTGAGGACTGAAGCTTTCTTT. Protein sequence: CASSPNANLRTEAFF. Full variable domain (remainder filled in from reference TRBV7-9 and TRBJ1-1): DTGVSQNPRHKITKRGQNVTFRCDPISEHNRLYWYRQTLGQGPEFLTYFQNEAQLEKSRLLSDRFSAERPKGSFSTLEIQRTEQGDSAMYLCASSPNANLRTEAFFGQGTRLTVV.

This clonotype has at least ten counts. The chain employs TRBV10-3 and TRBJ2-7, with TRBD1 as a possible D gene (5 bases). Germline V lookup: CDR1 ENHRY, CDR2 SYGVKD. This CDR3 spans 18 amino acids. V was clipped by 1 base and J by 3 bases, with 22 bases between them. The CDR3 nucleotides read TGTGCCATCAGTGAGTGGGCTGTTGGGCAGGGAAGGGGCTACGAGCAGTACTTC. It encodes CAISEWAVGQGRGYEQYF.

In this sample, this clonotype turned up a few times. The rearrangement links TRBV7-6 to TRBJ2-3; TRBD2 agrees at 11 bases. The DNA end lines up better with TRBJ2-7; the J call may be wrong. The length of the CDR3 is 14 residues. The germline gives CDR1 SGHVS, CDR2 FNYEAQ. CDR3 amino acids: CASSASGGTYEQYF. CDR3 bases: TGTGCCAGCAGCGCTAGCGGGGGGACCTACGAGCAGTACTTC.

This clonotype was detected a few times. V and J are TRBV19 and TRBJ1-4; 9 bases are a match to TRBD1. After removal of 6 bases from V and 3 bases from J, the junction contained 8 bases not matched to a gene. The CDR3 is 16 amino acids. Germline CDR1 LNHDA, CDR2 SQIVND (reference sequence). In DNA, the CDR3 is TGTGCCAGTAGGACCGGGACAGGGAAGCCTAATGAAAAACTGTTTTTT. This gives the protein CASRTGTGKPNEKLFF.

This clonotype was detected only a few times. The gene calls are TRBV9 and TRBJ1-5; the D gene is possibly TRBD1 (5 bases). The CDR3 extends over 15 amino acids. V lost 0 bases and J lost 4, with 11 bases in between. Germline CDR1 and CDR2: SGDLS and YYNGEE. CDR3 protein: CASSVEGVENQPQHF. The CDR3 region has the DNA TGTGCCAGCAGCGTAGAAGGGGTTGAGAATCAGCCCCAGCATTTT.

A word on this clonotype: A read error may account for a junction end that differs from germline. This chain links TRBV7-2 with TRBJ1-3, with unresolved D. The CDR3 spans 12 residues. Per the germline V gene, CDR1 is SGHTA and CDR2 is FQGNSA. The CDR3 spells CASSSTRNTMYF. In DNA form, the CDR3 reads TGTGCCAGCAGTTCAACAAGAAACACCATGTATTTT.

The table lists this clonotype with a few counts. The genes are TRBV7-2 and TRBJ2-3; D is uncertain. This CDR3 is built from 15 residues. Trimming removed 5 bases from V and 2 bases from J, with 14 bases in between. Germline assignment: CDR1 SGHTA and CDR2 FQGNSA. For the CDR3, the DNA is TGTGCCAGCAGCGCCGACGGAATGTCCACAGATACGCAGTATTTT. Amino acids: CASSADGMSTDTQYF.

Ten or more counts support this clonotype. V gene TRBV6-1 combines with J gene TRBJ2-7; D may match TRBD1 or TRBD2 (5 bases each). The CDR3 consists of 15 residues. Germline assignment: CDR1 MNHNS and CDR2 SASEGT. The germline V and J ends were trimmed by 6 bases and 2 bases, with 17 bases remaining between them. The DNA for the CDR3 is TGTGCCAGCAGAACGTTCGGGACGCCGACCTACGAGCAGTACTTC. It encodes CASRTFGTPTYEQYF.

The CDR3 sequence is CASSLGQGWYEQYF. DNA for the CDR3: TGCGCCAGCAGCTTGGGACAGGGGTGGTACGAGCAGTACTTC. The chain uses TRBV5-1 and TRBJ2-7; 8 bases map to TRBD1. V lost 0 bases and J lost 4; bases outside the gene matches: 3. Germline V lookup: CDR1 SGHRS, CDR2 YFSETQ. The CDR3 sequence is 14 residues long.

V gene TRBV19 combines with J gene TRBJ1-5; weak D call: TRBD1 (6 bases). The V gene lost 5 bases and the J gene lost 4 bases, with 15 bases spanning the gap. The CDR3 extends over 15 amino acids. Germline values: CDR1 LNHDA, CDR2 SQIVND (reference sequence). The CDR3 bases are TGTGCCAGTAGTGTCCGGCAGGGGATTAATCAGCCCCAGCATTTT. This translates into CASSVRQGINQPQHF.

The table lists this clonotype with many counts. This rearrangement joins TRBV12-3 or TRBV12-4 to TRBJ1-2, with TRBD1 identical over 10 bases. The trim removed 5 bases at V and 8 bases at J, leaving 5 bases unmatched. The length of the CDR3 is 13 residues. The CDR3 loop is CASSPDRGRGYTF. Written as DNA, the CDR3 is TGTGCCAGCAGTCCCGACAGGGGGCGCGGCTACACCTTC.

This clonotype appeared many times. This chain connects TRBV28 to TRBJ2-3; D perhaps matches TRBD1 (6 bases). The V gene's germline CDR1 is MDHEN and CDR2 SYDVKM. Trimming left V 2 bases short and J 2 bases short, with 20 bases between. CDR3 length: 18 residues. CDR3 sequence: CASSLRGWDGQYTDTQYF. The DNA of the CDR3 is TGTGCCAGCAGTTTAAGGGGGTGGGACGGGCAGTACACAGATACGCAGTATTTT.

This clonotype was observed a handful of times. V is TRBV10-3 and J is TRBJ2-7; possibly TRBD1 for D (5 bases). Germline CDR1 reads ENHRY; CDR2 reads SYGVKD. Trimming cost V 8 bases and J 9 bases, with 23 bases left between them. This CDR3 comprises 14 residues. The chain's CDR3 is CAIGADGATNGQYF. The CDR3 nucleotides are TGTGCCATCGGGGCTGACGGAGCTACGAATGGGCAGTACTTC.

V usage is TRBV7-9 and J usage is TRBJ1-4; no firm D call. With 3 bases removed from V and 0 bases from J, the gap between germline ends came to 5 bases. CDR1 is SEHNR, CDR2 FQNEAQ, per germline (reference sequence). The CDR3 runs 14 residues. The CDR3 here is CASSFDTTNEKLFF. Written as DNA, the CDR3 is TGTGCCAGCAGCTTTGACACAACTAATGAAAAACTGTTTTTT.

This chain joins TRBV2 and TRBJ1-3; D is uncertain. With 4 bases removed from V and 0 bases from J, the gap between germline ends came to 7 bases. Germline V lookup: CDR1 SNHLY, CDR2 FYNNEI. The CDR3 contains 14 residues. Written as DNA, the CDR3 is TGTGCCAGCAGTGGGTGGTTCTCTGGAAACACCATATATTTT. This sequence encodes CASSGWFSGNTIYF.

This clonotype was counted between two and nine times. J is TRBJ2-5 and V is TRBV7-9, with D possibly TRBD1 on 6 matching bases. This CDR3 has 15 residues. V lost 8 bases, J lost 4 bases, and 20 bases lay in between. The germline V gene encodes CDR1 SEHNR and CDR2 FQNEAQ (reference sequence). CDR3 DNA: TGTGCCAGCGGCCTCCCTCTGGGGGCAGGAGAGACCCAGTACTTC. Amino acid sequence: CASGLPLGAGETQYF.

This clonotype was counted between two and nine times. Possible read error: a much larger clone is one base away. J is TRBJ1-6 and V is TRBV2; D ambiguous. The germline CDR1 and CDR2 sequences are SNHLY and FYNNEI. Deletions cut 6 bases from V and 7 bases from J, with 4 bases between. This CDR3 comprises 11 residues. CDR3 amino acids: CASRDNSPLHF. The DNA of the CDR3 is TGTGCCAGCAGGGACAATTCACCCCTCCACTTT.

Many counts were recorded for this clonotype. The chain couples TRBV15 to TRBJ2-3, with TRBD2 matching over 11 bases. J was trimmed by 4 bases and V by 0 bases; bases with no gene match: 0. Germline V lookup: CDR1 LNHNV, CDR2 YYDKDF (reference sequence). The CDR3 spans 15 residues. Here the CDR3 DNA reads TGTGCCACCAGCAGAGATAGCGGGGGGGCAGATACGCAGTATTTT. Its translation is CATSRDSGGADTQYF.

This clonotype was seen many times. The CDR3 spells CASKEAYQETQYF. CDR3 DNA: TGCGCCAGCAAAGAAGCGTACCAAGAGACCCAGTACTTC. This chain links TRBV10-2 with TRBJ2-5; D unclear. The CDR3 has 13 amino acids. Germline CDR1 reads WSHSY; CDR2 reads SAAADI. With 7 bases removed from V and 0 bases from J, the gap between germline ends came to 9 bases.

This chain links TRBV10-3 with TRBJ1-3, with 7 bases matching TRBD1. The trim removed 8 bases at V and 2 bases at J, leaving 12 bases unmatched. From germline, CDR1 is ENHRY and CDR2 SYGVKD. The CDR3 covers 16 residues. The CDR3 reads CAIASGATGAGNTIYF. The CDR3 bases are TGTGCCATCGCCTCGGGGGCTACAGGGGCTGGAAACACCATATATTTT.

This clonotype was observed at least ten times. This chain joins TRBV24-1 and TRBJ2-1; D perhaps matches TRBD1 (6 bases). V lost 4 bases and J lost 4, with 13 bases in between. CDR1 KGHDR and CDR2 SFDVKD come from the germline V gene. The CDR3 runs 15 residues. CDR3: CATSDTGTIYNEQFF. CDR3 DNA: TGTGCCACCAGTGACACCGGGACAATATACAATGAGCAGTTCTTC.

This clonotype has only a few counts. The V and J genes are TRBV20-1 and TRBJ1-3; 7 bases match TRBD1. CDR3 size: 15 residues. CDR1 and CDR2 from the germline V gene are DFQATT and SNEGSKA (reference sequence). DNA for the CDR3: TGCAGGGGAGGGATCCGGGACAGCTCTGGAAACACCATATATTTT. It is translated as CRGGIRDSSGNTIYF.

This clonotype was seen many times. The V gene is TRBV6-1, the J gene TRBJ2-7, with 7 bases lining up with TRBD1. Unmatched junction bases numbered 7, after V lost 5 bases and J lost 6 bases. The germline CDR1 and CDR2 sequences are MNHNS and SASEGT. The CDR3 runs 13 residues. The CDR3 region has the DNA TGTGCCAGCAGTCCACGACAGGGCCTCGAGCAGTACTTC. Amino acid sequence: CASSPRQGLEQYF.